The clone carrying this T cell receptor beta chain has only a few counts. The antigen is unknown. Using a J-beta primer mix together with a sample-barcoded 5' primer, a second PCR was run for roughly 6 to 12 cycles. From the 5' RACE reads, TCRdb called clonotypes with MiXCR, one entry per CDR3 protein. Of around 710,000 distinct CDR3 sequences in the sample, roughly 41% were seen once. Deletions cut 0 bases from V and 6 bases from J, with 3 bases between. The CDR3 extends over 11 amino acids. Looked up from germline, CDR1 is MGHDK and CDR2 is SYGVNS. This sample is part of a study of blood T cells in healthy people across ages. Study findings and constraints: Observed TCR beta diversity per million T cells went down as age went up. This fall followed a roughly linear course with age.

The chain couples TRBV25-1 to TRBJ2-7; D not certain. The sample consisted of blood. This TCR was recovered from a woman aged 55 to 70 in good health. CDR3 amino acids: CASSEYGEQYF. Here the CDR3 DNA reads TGTGCCAGCAGTGAATATGGCGAGCAGTACTTC.